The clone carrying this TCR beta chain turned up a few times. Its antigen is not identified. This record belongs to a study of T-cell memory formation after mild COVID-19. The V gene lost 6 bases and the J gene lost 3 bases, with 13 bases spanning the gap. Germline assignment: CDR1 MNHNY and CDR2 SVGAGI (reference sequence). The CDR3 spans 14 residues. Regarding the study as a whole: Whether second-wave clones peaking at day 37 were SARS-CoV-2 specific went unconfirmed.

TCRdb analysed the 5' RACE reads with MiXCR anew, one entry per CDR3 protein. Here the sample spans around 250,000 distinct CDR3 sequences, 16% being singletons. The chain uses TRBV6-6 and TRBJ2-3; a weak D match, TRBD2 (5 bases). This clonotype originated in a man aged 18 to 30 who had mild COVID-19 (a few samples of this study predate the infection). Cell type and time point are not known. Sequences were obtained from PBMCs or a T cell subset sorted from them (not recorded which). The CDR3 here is CASRLGSDTDTQYF. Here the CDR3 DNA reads TGTGCCAGCAGATTAGGGAGCGATACAGATACGCAGTATTTT.